The rows below give T cell receptor beta chains drawn from one sample of a study of blood T cell repertoires in COVID-19. Clones were read by immunoSEQ multiplex PCR, and TCRdb kept only the in-frame ones, dropping some. The sample lists tens of thousands of clones, approximately 91% occurring once. Material: peripheral blood. These receptors were obtained from a man aged 65 to 79 with active or convalescent COVID-19. Both conserved end residues are part of each CDR3.

>TRBJ1-1|TRBV6-6
CASSSLPFTGNTEAFF
>TRBJ1-4|TRBV7-8
CASSPGQPNEKLFF
>TRBJ2-1|TRBV5-1
CASSLGFGGYNEQFF
>TRBJ1-1|TRBV6-1
CASSEEQGVGTEAFF
>TRBJ1-6|TRBV4-3
CASSQGTGNSPLHF
>TRBJ2-1|TRBV7-3
CASSPRTGSSYNEQFF
>TRBJ2-2|TRBV2
CASSVTGTNTGELFF
>TRBJ1-3|TRBV5-1
CASSPGRGSGNTIYF
>TRBJ1-2|TRBV6-5
CASGHRGQGGYTF
>TRBJ1-1|TRBV5-1
CASSLGAGDTEAFF
>TRBJ1-5|TRBV2
CASREPGGGQPQHF
>TRBJ2-2|TRBV18
CASSPQRIANTGELFF
>TRBJ1-6|TRBV6-5
CASSYRGTPSSPLHF
>TRBJ1-3|TRBV29-1
CTAYSGNTIYF
>TRBJ1-1|TRBV10-2
CASSEWGTQNTEAFF
>TRBJ1-1|TRBV27
CASSLSKQGREAFF
>TRBJ1-2|TRBV7-8
CASSRTGPSYGYTF
>TRBJ1-2|TRBV3-1/TRBV3-2
CASTPRAGNYGYTF
>TRBJ2-3|TRBV29-1
CSVEQGGTDTQYF
>TRBJ1-1|TRBV19
CASSIAGGTEAFF
>TRBJ1-2|TRBV5-1
CASSPNTANYGYTF
>TRBJ2-2|TRBV6-4
CASSTRQGISTGELFF
>TRBJ1-1|TRBV5-1
CASSYFPQGGTEAFF
>TRBJ1-5|TRBV18
CASSRREGKVQPQHF
>TRBJ2-1|TRBV9
CASSVGLAGRYNEQFF
>TRBJ2-1|TRBV7-8
CASSSPRGLAGVGQFF
>TRBJ1-5|TRBV18
CASSPWSGQGNQPQHF
>TRBJ2-7|TRBV7-2
CASRPGLANYEQYF
>TRBJ1-4|TRBV5-4
CASSLVGVNEKLFF
>TRBJ2-3|TRBV19
CASSIGLADTQYF
>TRBJ2-1|TRBV28
CASSLELSWSYNEQFF
>TRBJ1-2|TRBV7-9
CASRPDVGHGSGYTF
>TRBJ2-7|TRBV5-1
CASSLAGGGRIYEQYF
>TRBJ1-2|TRBV7-2
CASSSRDRNYGYTF
>TRBJ2-1|TRBV11-2
CAGVRGIYNEQFF
>TRBJ1-2|TRBV10-3
CAISESGGVYGYTF
>TRBJ2-5|TRBV19
CASSIGLAGSAETQYF
>TRBJ1-3|TRBV19
CASSAPTGRSGNTIYF
>TRBJ1-5|TRBV6-5
CASSPRGIGGQPQHF
>TRBJ1-2|TRBV5-1
CASSLAGGPSNYGYTF
>TRBJ1-6|TRBV15
CATSRDRRGSRNSPLHF
>TRBJ2-1|TRBV18
CASSPPRDRVYNEQFF
>TRBJ1-5|TRBV5-6
CASSSWDRGYQPQHF
>TRBJ1-1|TRBV3-1/TRBV3-2
CASSPGHRNTEAFF
>TRBJ2-5|TRBV14
CASSLPGGETQYF